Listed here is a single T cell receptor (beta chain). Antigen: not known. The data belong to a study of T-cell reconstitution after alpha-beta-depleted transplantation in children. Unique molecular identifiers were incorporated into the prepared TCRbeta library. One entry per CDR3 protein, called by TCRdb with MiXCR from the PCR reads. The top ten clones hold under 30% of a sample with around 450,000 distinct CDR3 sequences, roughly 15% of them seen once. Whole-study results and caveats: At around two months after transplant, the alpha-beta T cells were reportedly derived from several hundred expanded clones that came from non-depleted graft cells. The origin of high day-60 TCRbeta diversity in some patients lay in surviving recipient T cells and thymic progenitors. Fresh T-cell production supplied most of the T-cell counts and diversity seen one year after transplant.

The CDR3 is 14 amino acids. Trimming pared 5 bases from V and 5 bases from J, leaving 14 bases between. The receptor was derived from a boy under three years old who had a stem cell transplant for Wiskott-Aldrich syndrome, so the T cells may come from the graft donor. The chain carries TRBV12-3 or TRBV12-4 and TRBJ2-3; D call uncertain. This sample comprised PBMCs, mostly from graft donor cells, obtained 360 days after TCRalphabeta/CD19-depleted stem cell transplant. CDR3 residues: CASSLRDVVDTQYF. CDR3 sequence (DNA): TGTGCCAGCAGTCTTAGGGATGTGGTAGATACGCAGTATTTT.